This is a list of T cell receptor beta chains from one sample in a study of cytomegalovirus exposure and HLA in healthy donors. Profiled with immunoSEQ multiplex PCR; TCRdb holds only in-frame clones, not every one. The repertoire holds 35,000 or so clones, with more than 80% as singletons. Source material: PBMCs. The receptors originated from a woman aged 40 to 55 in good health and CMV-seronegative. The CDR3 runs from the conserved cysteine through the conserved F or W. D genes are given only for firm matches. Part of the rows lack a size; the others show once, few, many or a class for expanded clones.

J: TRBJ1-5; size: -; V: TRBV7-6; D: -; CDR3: CASSQIAGTNQPQHF; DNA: TGTGCCAGCAGCCAAATAGCAGGGACTAATCAGCCCCAGCATTTT
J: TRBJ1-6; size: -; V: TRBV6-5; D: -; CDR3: CASRARTDSPLHF; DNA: TGTGCCAGCAGGGCAAGGACAGATTCACCCCTCCACTTT
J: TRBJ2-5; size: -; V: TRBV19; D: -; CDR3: CASKDWGPGKETQYF; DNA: TGTGCCAGTAAGGATTGGGGGCCCGGGAAGGAGACCCAGTACTTC
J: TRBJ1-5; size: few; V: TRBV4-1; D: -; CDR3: CASSQVGTGASPQPQHF; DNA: TGCGCCAGCAGCCAAGTCGGAACAGGCGCCTCCCCTCAGCCCCAGCATTTT
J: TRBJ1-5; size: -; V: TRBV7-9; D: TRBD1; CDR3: CASSPGTGNQPQHF; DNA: TGTGCCAGCAGCCCCGGGACAGGAAATCAGCCCCAGCATTTT
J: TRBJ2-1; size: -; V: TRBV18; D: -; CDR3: CASSKNPPRGGNEQFF; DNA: TGTGCCAGCTCTAAGAACCCTCCGAGGGGGGGCAATGAGCAGTTCTTC
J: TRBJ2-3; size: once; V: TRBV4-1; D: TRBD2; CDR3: CASSQRTSGGTDTQYF; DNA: TGCGCCAGCAGCCAACGGACTAGCGGGGGCACAGATACGCAGTATTTT
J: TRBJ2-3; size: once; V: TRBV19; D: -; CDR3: CASSGGSTDTQYF; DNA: TGTGCCAGTAGTGGGGGGAGCACAGATACGCAGTATTTT
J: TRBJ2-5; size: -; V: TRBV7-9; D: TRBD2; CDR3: CASSLGSGGAEETQYF; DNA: TGTGCCAGCAGCTTAGGTAGCGGGGGGGCAGAAGAGACCCAGTACTTC
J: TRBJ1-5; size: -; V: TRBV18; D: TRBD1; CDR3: CASSPVGQGNQPQHF; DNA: TGTGCCAGCTCACCAGTCGGACAGGGCAATCAGCCCCAGCATTTT
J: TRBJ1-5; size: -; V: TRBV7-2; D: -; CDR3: CASSLERDQPQHF; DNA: TGTGCCAGCAGCTTAGAACGGGATCAGCCCCAGCATTTT
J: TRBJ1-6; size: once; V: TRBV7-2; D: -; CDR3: CASSLGLGARSPLHF; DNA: TGTGCCAGCAGCTTAGGGTTAGGCGCCAGGTCACCCCTCCACTTT
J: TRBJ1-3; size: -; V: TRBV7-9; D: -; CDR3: CASSSGGDTIYF; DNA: TGTGCCAGCAGCTCCGGGGGGGACACCATATATTTT
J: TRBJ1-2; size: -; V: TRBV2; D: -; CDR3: CASSGTANYGYTF; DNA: TGTGCCAGCAGTGGGACAGCTAACTATGGCTACACCTTC
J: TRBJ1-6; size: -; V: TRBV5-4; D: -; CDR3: CASSLRQNF; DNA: TGTGCCAGCAGCCTAAGACAGAACTTT
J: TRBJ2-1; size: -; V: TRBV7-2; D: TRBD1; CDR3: CASSPGTGGREQFF; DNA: TGTGCCAGCAGCCCCGGGACAGGGGGCAGGGAGCAGTTCTTC
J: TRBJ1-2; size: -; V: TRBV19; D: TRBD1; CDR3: CASSPGQYYGYTF; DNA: TGTGCCAGTAGCCCGGGACAGTACTATGGCTACACCTTC
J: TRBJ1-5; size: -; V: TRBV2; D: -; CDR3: CASSPGQSSNQPQHF; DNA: TGTGCCAGCAGTCCTGGACAGTCCAGCAATCAGCCCCAGCATTTT
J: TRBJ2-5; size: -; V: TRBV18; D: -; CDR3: CASSLPVPGETQYF; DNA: TGTGCCAGCTCACTACCTGTTCCGGGGGAGACCCAGTACTTC
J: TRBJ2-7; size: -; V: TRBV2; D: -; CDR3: CASSASRDNYEQYF; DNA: TGTGCCAGCAGCGCCTCCCGGGACAACTACGAGCAGTACTTC
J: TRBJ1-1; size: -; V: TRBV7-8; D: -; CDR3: CASSLGQLGTEAFF; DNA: TGTGCCAGCAGCTTAGGACAGCTGGGAACTGAAGCTTTCTTT
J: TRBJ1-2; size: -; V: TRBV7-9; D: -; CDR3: CASSLKPNYGYTF; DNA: TGTGCCAGCAGCTTAAAGCCTAACTATGGCTACACCTTC
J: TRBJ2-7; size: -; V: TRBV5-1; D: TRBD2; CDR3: CASSSGAGTSGWEQYF; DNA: TGCGCCAGCAGCTCGGGGGCCGGGACTAGCGGGTGGGAGCAGTACTTC
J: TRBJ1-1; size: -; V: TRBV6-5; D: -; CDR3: CASSFRGENTEAFF; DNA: TGTGCCAGCAGTTTCAGGGGTGAGAACACTGAAGCTTTCTTT
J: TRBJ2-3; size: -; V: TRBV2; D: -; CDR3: CASSLGPKDTQYF; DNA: TGTGCCAGCAGTCTTGGTCCTAAGGATACGCAGTATTTT
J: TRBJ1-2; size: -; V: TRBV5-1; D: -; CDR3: CASSLDPVNYGYTF; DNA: TGCGCCAGCAGCTTGGATCCCGTTAACTATGGCTACACCTTC